The T cell receptor (beta chain) described here comes from a study of regulatory T cells in long-lasting Graves disease. Indicated time point: newly diagnosed GD, antithyroid drugs for less than 3 months. Following extraction of RNA from PBMCs, that RNA was used to make the TCR library. Both iRepertoire HTBI primers and Arm-PCR of CDR3 regions were used to build the TCR beta libraries. TCRdb recomputed calls from the multiplex PCR reads with MiXCR, one row per CDR3 protein. The sample yields roughly 530,000 distinct CDR3 sequences, 15% to 20% seen once. This CDR3 region has 16 residues. Trimming at V came to 4 bases and at J to 1 base, leaving 9 bases not matched to a gene. Germline CDR1 reads LNHDA; CDR2 reads SQIVND (reference sequence). These records were also assigned to another study, of T cells in Graves' hyperthyroidism and ophthalmopathy.

The clonotype comes from a woman aged 35 to 60 with Graves disease. This sequence joins TRBV19 and TRBJ1-1; 7 nucleotides match TRBD1. The material was peripheral blood mononuclear cells (PBMCs), obtained at new diagnosis, from a patient treated with antithyroid drugs. CDR3 amino acids: CASSTGRGTENTEAFF. In DNA form, the CDR3 reads TGTGCCAGTAGTACGGGCAGGGGGACAGAGAACACTGAAGCTTTCTTT.